These 4 T cell receptor beta chains came from one sample sequenced in a study of CD8 T cells in Susac syndrome. With random hexamers, reverse transcription was performed on about 0.5 to 1 ug of RNA. TCRdb re-analysed the immunoSEQ multiplex PCR reads in MiXCR, keeping a single row per CDR3 protein. The table records some 200,000 distinct CDR3 sequences, approximately 95% of them present only once. Sequencing was performed on CD4+ T cells from PBMCs. These receptors were collected from a human donor with Susac syndrome.

The gene calls are TRBV20-1 and TRBJ2-7, with D perhaps matching TRBD1 (5 bases). The CDR3 is 13 residues long. Germline loops: CDR1 DFQATT, CDR2 SNEGSKA (reference sequence). Deletions cut 1 base from V and 3 bases from J, with 10 bases between. The CDR3 DNA is TGCAGTGCTAGAGGTCAGGGATTCTACGAGCAGTACTTC. This encodes CSARGQGFYEQYF.

This rearrangement joins TRBV11-3 to TRBJ2-7; either TRBD1 or TRBD2 may fit D (7 bases each). V was shortened by 3 bases and J by 5 bases, with 17 bases between the two germline ends. Looked up from germline, CDR1 is SGHNT and CDR2 is YENEEA. This CDR3 region has 15 residues. The CDR3 loop is CASSFRGTTIDEQYF. The CDR3 DNA sequence: TGTGCCAGCAGCTTCAGGGGGACTACAATCGACGAGCAGTACTTC.

The V and J genes are TRBV2 and TRBJ1-2, with 10 bases lining up with TRBD1. Trimming removed 8 bases from V and 4 bases from J; junction bases left unmatched: 19. Germline assignment: CDR1 SNHLY and CDR2 FYNNEI. The CDR3 sequence is 18 residues long. CDR3 in DNA: TGTGCCAGCCAAAACGGCCTTTCGGGACAGGGGCCGGGCTATGGCTACACCTTC. Its translation: CASQNGLSGQGPGYGYTF.

The rearrangement joins TRBV5-1 to TRBJ2-3, with D uncertain. There are 15 residues in the CDR3. Trimming removed 4 bases from V and 4 bases from J, with 16 bases in between. Germline V gene lookup returns CDR1 SGHRS and CDR2 YFSETQ. CDR3 sequence (DNA): TGCGCCAGCAGCCTCCTCAACAGTTCCCCAGATACGCAGTATTTT. Protein product: CASSLLNSSPDTQYF.